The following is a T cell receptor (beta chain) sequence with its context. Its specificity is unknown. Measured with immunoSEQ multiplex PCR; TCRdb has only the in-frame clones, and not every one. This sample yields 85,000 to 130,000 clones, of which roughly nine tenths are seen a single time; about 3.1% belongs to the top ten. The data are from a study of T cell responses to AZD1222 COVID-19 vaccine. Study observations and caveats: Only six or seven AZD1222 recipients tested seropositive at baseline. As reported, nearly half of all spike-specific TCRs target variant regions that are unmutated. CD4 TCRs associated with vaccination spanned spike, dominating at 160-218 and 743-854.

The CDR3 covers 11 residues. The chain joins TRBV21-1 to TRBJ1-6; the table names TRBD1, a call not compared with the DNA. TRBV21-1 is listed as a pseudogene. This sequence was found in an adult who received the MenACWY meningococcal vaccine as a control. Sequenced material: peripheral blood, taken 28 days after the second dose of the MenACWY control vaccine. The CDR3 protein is CDGHRDSPLHF. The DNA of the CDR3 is TGTGATGGGCACCGAGATTCACCCCTCCACTTT.